This passage covers 3 T cell receptor beta chains from one sample sequenced in a study of molecular identifiers for immune sequencing clone quantification. TCRdb reanalysed the PCR reads using MiXCR and keeps one entry per CDR3 protein. The data hold 550,000 to 750,000 distinct CDR3 sequences, with just under 20% observed a single time. Sequencing input: naive CD8+ T cells from blood, with Jurkat cell RNA spiked in. Subset: FACS-sorted CD8+CD4-CCR7+CD45RA+ naive T cells. The receptor set was obtained from a human donor in good health. Some libraries in this study had Jurkat cell RNA spiked in.

There are many counts of this clonotype. CDR3 nucleotides: TGTGCCAGCAGCTCCGACCCGGGACTAGCGGGAGGGGTAACCAAAAACATTCAGTACTTC. This sequence encodes CASSSDPGLAGGVTKNIQYF. The rearrangement links TRBV13 to TRBJ2-4, with TRBD2 identical over 16 bases. The CDR3 is made up of 20 amino acids. With V trimmed by 4 bases and J by 2 bases, 11 bases remained unmatched. The germline gives CDR1 PRHDT, CDR2 FYEKMQ (reference sequence).

There are many counts of this clonotype. The CDR3 DNA sequence: TGCAGCGTTGGAGACGGAAGTAGCACAGATACGCAGTATTTT. Amino acids: CSVGDGSSTDTQYF. This rearrangement joins TRBV29-1 to TRBJ2-3; no firm D call. CDR1 SQVTM and CDR2 ANQGSEA come from the germline V gene. V gave up 4 bases and J gave up 0 bases, with 11 bases separating them. The length of the CDR3 is 14 residues.

This clonotype was seen a few times. CDR3 DNA sequence: TGTGCCAGCAGTTTTGTGGGGGAGGATGCTTTCTTT. Amino acid sequence: CASSFVGEDAFF. The rearrangement links TRBV28 to TRBJ1-1, with D maybe TRBD1 (5 bases). Germline CDR1 reads MDHEN; CDR2 reads SYDVKM. V was shortened by 3 bases and J by 11 bases, with 13 bases between the two germline ends. The CDR3 sequence is 12 residues long.